These 20 T cell receptor beta chains were all obtained from the same sample, sequenced in a study of blood T cell repertoires in COVID-19. Generated by immunoSEQ multiplex PCR, the TCRdb table keeps only in-frame clones and is missing some. There are about 68,000 clones in the sample; roughly 92% occur only once, and 2.6% lies in the top ten. Sequencing was done on a sample of peripheral blood. Every receptor here comes from a man over 45 with COVID-19, enrolled during active disease.

This clone has only one observation. This chain connects TRBV7-9 to TRBJ1-4, with D possibly TRBD1 on 5 matching bases. Germline V gene sequence: CDR1 SEHNR, CDR2 FQNEAQ (reference sequence). Between the trimmed V and J ends, which lost 5 bases and 8 bases, there was a span of 18 bases. The CDR3 totals 15 residues. The CDR3 coding sequence is TGTGCCAGCAGCCCCTCGGGCAGGGTAGGGGAAAAACTGTTTTTT. It codes for CASSPSGRVGEKLFF.

V gene TRBV7-8 combines with J gene TRBJ1-5; 9 positions match TRBD1. Germline loops: CDR1 SGHVS, CDR2 FQNEAQ. The CDR3 length is 15 residues. V was clipped by 5 bases and J by 4 bases; unmatched bases: 6. The CDR3 loop is CASSRGQGSNQPQHF. CDR3 DNA sequence: TGTGCCAGCAGCCGCGGACAGGGGTCGAATCAGCCCCAGCATTTT.

The chain carries TRBV10-3 and TRBJ2-7; TRBD2 aligns across 9 bases. Germline V gene lookup returns CDR1 ENHRY and CDR2 SYGVKD. After removal of 10 bases from V and 4 bases from J, the junction contained 8 bases not matched to a gene. The CDR3 extends over 13 amino acids. The CDR3 reads CATGRREGYEQYV. The CDR3 DNA sequence: TGTGCCACCGGGCGGCGGGAGGGGTACGAGCAGTACGTC.

The V gene is TRBV30, the J gene TRBJ2-7; D not resolved. V was cut by 2 bases and J by 4 bases, with 12 bases left in between. The germline CDR1 and CDR2 sequences are GTSNPN and SVGIG (reference sequence). The CDR3 is 13 residues long. The CDR3 DNA reads TGTGCCTGGAGTCAGTCCGGCGGATACGAGCAGTACTTC. It translates to CAWSQSGGYEQYF.

The chain is built from TRBV4-3 and TRBJ1-6, with D maybe TRBD1 (5 bases). The V gene lost 1 base and the J gene lost 7 bases, with 8 bases spanning the gap. The CDR3 contains 14 residues. Germline V gene lookup returns CDR1 LGHNA and CDR2 YSLEER. The CDR3 region is CASSQVAGNSPLHF. In DNA, the CDR3 is TGCGCCAGCAGCCAAGTGGCAGGGAATTCACCCCTCCACTTT.

This clone was counted a few times. The V call is TRBV28, the J call TRBJ1-2, with D perhaps matching TRBD1 (5 bases). The V gene lost 8 bases and the J gene lost 5 bases, with 6 bases spanning the gap. CDR1 and CDR2 from the germline V gene are MDHEN and SYDVKM. The CDR3 contains 10 residues. The DNA for the CDR3 is TGTGCCAGCCGGGGGTATGGCTACACCTTC. The encoded protein is CASRGYGYTF.

The chain links TRBV27 to TRBJ1-2, with D unresolved. The CDR3 is made up of 14 amino acids. Trimming took off 7 bases at V and 4 bases at J, with 16 bases between the two ends. The germline CDR1 and CDR2 sequences are MNHEY and SMNVEV (reference sequence). CDR3 coding DNA: TGTGCCAGCACCTCTGGAGGAGGAACCTATGGCTACACCTTC. It encodes CASTSGGGTYGYTF.

This clone was detected only once. The chain uses TRBV19 and TRBJ2-5; 8 bases match TRBD1. Germline trimming cut 3 bases from V and 5 bases from J; bases unmatched to any gene: 8. The CDR3 is 15 amino acids. CDR1 and CDR2 (germline): LNHDA, SQIVND (reference sequence). The CDR3: CASSMQGAREETQYF. CDR3 sequence (DNA): TGTGCCAGTAGTATGCAGGGGGCGAGGGAGGAGACCCAGTACTTC.

CDR3 DNA sequence: TGTGCCAGCAGGGTAGCGGGAAGCTCCTACGAGCAGTACGTC. It translates to CASRVAGSSYEQYV. The chain recombines TRBV6-5 with TRBJ2-7; 8 nucleotides align to TRBD2. This CDR3 is built from 14 residues. Germline V gives CDR1 MNHEY, CDR2 SVGAGI. J was trimmed by 0 bases and V by 6 bases; bases with no gene match: 4.

V and J are TRBV5-1 and TRBJ2-2, with TRBD1 matching 7 bases. Trimming took 4 bases from V and 2 from J; bases not matched to a gene: 11. Germline V gives CDR1 SGHRS, CDR2 YFSETQ. The CDR3 consists of 17 residues. Written as DNA, the CDR3 is TGCGCCAGCAGCATCCGGCAGGGGGAATCAAACACCGGGGAGCTGTTTTTT. Amino acids: CASSIRQGESNTGELFF.

The genes are TRBV25-1 and TRBJ2-1, with unresolved D. Germline-derived CDR1 and CDR2 are MGHDK and SYGVNS. Trimming shortened V by 9 bases and J by 4 bases, and 19 bases separated the two germline ends. The CDR3 covers 15 residues. The CDR3 sequence: CASISNLGLYNEQFF. The CDR3 nucleotides read TGTGCCAGTATCTCTAACCTGGGCCTTTACAATGAGCAGTTCTTC.

The genes are TRBV4-1 and TRBJ2-3, with no clear D. CDR3 length: 16 residues. V lost 4 bases and J lost 2, with 16 bases in between. Per germline, CDR1 MGHRA and CDR2 YSYEKL. This CDR3 is CASSRPKAQTTDTQYF. The CDR3 nucleotides read TGCGCCAGCAGCCGCCCTAAAGCGCAGACCACAGATACGCAGTATTTT.

CDR3 sequence reads: CASSFRTGPNTEAFF. The CDR3 coding sequence is TGCGCCAGCAGCTTTCGGACAGGGCCGAACACTGAAGCTTTCTTT. V usage is TRBV5-1 and J usage is TRBJ1-1, with TRBD1 matching over 8 bases. The germline gives CDR1 SGHRS, CDR2 YFSETQ. This CDR3 has 15 residues. The trim removed 2 bases at V and 1 base at J, leaving 4 bases unmatched.

The V gene is TRBV11-2, the J gene TRBJ1-4; weak D call: TRBD1 (5 bases). Looked up from germline, CDR1 is SGHAT and CDR2 is FQNNGV. The V end was cut by 5 bases, the J end by 2 bases, with 9 bases between. The CDR3 runs to 14 residues. The CDR3 loop reads CASSPGTTNEKLFF. In DNA, the CDR3 is TGTGCCAGCAGCCCCGGGACTACTAATGAAAAACTGTTTTTT.

This chain connects TRBV11-2 to TRBJ1-2, with D maybe TRBD1 (6 bases). Per the germline V gene, CDR1 is SGHAT and CDR2 is FQNNGV. Trimming stripped 5 bases from V and 6 bases from J, with 16 bases between. This CDR3 region has 14 residues. The CDR3 protein is CASSPWEGGHGYTF. The CDR3, as DNA: TGTGCCAGCAGCCCCTGGGAGGGGGGCCATGGCTACACCTTC. The complete variable domain, with remaining parts taken from reference TRBV11-2 and TRBJ1-2, reads EAGVAQSPRYKIIEKRQSVAFWCNPISGHATLYWYQQILGQGPKLLIQFQNNGVVDDSQLPKDRFSAERLKGVDSTLKIQPAKLEDSAVYLCASSPWEGGHGYTFGSGTRLTVV.

The chain uses TRBV2 and TRBJ1-2; 11 bases line up with TRBD1. The CDR3 contains 13 residues. The trim removed 4 bases at V and 8 bases at J, leaving 3 bases unmatched. The germline CDR1 and CDR2 sequences are SNHLY and FYNNEI. CDR3 sequence: CASSGTGGEGYTF. The CDR3 coding sequence is TGTGCCAGCAGTGGGACAGGGGGCGAGGGCTACACCTTC. Variable domain in full (rest from reference TRBV2 and TRBJ1-2): EPEVTQTPSHQVTQMGQEVILRCVPISNHLYFYWYRQILGQKVEFLVSFYNNEISEKSEIFDDQFSVERPDGSNFTLKIRSTKLEDSAMYFCASSGTGGEGYTFGSGTRLTVV.

V is TRBV7-9 and J is TRBJ2-1; the D gene is possibly TRBD1 (6 bases). This CDR3 region has 16 residues. V was trimmed by 5 bases and J by 1 base, leaving 15 bases between them. Per the germline V gene, CDR1 is SEHNR and CDR2 is FQNEAQ (reference sequence). CDR3 in amino acids: CASSPHDRNSYNEQFF. CDR3 coding DNA: TGTGCCAGCAGCCCACACGACAGGAATTCCTACAATGAGCAGTTCTTC.

The genes are TRBV29-1 and TRBJ2-1, with 9 bases aligning to TRBD1. The CDR3 totals 14 residues. The germline gives CDR1 SQVTM, CDR2 ANQGSEA. The V and J ends lost 4 bases and 9 bases, in that order; junction bases with no gene match: 10. CDR3 region: CSVVYRGPSSEQFF. CDR3 DNA: TGCAGCGTTGTGTACAGGGGGCCGTCGAGTGAGCAGTTCTTC.

The CDR3 sequence is CASSNQPIRDFYNEQFF. The CDR3 region has the DNA TGCGCCAGCAGCAATCAACCGATTCGGGACTTCTACAATGAGCAGTTCTTC. The chain carries TRBV5-1 and TRBJ2-1; a weak D match, TRBD2 (6 bases). Trimming removed 4 bases at V and 3 bases at J, with 20 bases between. This CDR3 is built from 17 residues. CDR1 is SGHRS, CDR2 YFSETQ, per germline.

The rearrangement links TRBV11-3 to TRBJ2-3, with TRBD1 matching 8 bases. Germline V gives CDR1 SGHNT, CDR2 YENEEA. The V segment lost 5 bases and the J segment 2 bases; nucleotides outside the gene matches: 9. This CDR3 contains 16 residues. CDR3 sequence reads: CASSPGGTGFTDTQYF. The CDR3 DNA follows: TGTGCCAGCAGCCCAGGCGGGACAGGTTTCACAGATACGCAGTATTTT.